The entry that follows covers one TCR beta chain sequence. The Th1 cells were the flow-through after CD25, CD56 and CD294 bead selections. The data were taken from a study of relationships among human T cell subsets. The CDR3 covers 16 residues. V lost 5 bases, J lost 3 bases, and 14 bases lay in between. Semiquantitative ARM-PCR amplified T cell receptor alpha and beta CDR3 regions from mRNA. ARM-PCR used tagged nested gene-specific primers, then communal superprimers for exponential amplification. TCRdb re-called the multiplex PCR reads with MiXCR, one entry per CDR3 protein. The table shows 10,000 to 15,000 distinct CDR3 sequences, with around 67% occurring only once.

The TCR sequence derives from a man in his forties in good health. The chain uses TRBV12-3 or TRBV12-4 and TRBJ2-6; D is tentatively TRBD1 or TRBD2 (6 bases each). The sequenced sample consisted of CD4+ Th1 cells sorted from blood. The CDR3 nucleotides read TGTGCCAGCAGTAAAGCCAGGGGAGGTGGGGCCAACGTCCTGACTTTC. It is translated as CASSKARGGGANVLTF.